The 14 T cell receptor beta chains given below trace back to one sample, sequenced in a study of T-cell reconstitution after alpha-beta-depleted transplantation in children. Unique molecular identifiers were used to barcode this TCRbeta library. TCRdb redid the calling of the PCR reads with MiXCR, one entry per CDR3 protein. This sample has fewer than 550,000 distinct CDR3 sequences, with roughly a tenth found just once. Sequencing used PBMCs from the stem cell graft donor, obtained from the stem cell graft. The receptors derive from a human donor who donated a stem cell graft to a child with acute myeloid leukemia.

This clonotype was observed a handful of times. This chain links TRBV2 with TRBJ1-6, with D unresolved. V dropped 5 bases and J dropped 7 bases, with 6 bases sitting between them. Germline-derived CDR1 and CDR2 are SNHLY and FYNNEI. This CDR3 region has 12 residues. The CDR3 region has the DNA TGTGCCAGCAGTTTCTCGAATTCACCCCTCCACTTT. It encodes CASSFSNSPLHF.

The sample holds a few counts of this clonotype. J is TRBJ2-1 and V is TRBV5-1; D possibly uses TRBD1 or TRBD2 (6 bases each). The CDR3 is made up of 16 amino acids. The V end was cut by 3 bases, the J end by 4 bases, with 17 bases between. Per germline, CDR1 SGHRS and CDR2 YFSETQ. The CDR3 region has the DNA TGCGCCAGCAGCTCGGGGACCGGGGGCTCTTACAATGAGCAGTTCTTC. Protein sequence: CASSSGTGGSYNEQFF.

This clonotype was seen at least ten times. The rearrangement uses TRBV10-3 and TRBJ2-3, with TRBD2 matching 12 bases. This CDR3 spans 15 amino acids. With V trimmed by 5 bases and J by 4 bases, 4 bases remained unmatched. Germline V gives CDR1 ENHRY, CDR2 SYGVKD. CDR3 DNA sequence: TGTGCCATCAGTAGACTAGCGGGAGAGGCAGATACGCAGTATTTT. It translates to CAISRLAGEADTQYF.

This clonotype has just a few counts. V and J are TRBV10-3 and TRBJ2-3; 9 positions match TRBD2. The CDR3 totals 18 residues. With 6 bases clipped from V and 0 bases from J, the junction kept 13 bases outside the gene matches. CDR1 ENHRY and CDR2 SYGVKD come from the germline V gene. CDR3 residues: CAIRVQAGGLTSTDTQYF. The CDR3 DNA sequence: TGTGCCATCAGAGTTCAAGCGGGAGGCCTAACTAGCACAGATACGCAGTATTTT.

Only one count was recorded for this clonotype. A much larger clone lies one base from this, so it may be a read error. The J gene is TRBJ1-1, the V gene TRBV7-2, with D uncertain. The CDR3 is 14 residues long. With 5 bases removed from V and 5 bases from J, the gap between germline ends came to 15 bases. The germline gives CDR1 SGHTA, CDR2 FQGNSA. This CDR3 is CASSPGPGKTEAFF. In DNA form, the CDR3 reads TGTGCCAGCAGCCCCGGACCGGGGAAGACTGAAGCTTTCTTT.

The genes are TRBV12-3 or TRBV12-4 and TRBJ2-7; no clear D gene. CDR3 length equals 13 residues. V was trimmed by 3 bases and J by 3 bases, leaving 9 bases between them. The CDR3 sequence is CASSLGSHYEQYF. The CDR3 DNA follows: TGTGCCAGCAGTTTGGGTTCCCACTACGAGCAGTACTTC.

In its sample, this clonotype was seen a few times. The chain couples TRBV6-2 or TRBV6-3 to TRBJ2-3, with a possible D match to TRBD2 (6 bases). The germline V and J ends were trimmed by 4 bases and 1 base, with 9 bases remaining between them. The CDR3 is made up of 14 amino acids. Germline values: CDR1 MNHEY, CDR2 SVGEGT. The CDR3 is CASSSASGTDTQYF. The CDR3 DNA reads TGTGCCAGCAGTTCGGCTAGCGGCACAGATACGCAGTATTTT.

Many counts were recorded for this clonotype. The chain carries TRBV7-9 and TRBJ1-1; D unclear. CDR1 is SEHNR, CDR2 FQNEAQ, per germline (reference sequence). V gave up 8 bases and J gave up 4 bases, with 5 bases separating them. The CDR3 consists of 10 residues. DNA of the CDR3: TGTGCCAGCTCCACCACTGAAGCTTTCTTT. Its protein is CASSTTEAFF.

This clonotype was observed at least ten times. The chain couples TRBV5-1 to TRBJ1-6, with D unclear. This CDR3 region has 16 residues. CDR1 is SGHRS, CDR2 YFSETQ, per germline. V was cut by 2 bases and J by 0 bases, with 9 bases left in between. CDR3 region: CASSLDDNSYNSPLHF. The DNA for the CDR3 is TGCGCCAGCAGCTTAGACGACAACTCCTATAATTCACCCCTCCACTTT. The whole variable domain, remainder taken from reference TRBV5-1 and TRBJ1-6, is KAGVTQTPRYLIKTRGQQVTLSCSPISGHRSVSWYQQTPGQGLQFLFEYFSETQRNKGNFPGRFSGRQFSNSRSEMNVSTLELGDSALYLCASSLDDNSYNSPLHFGNGTRLTVT.

This clonotype was detected a few times. The rearrangement links TRBV20-1 to TRBJ2-4; D gene unclear. The CDR3 covers 16 residues. CDR1 DFQATT and CDR2 SNEGSKA come from the germline V gene (reference sequence). The V end lost 1 base, the J end lost 1 base, and 14 bases lay between the germline ends. CDR3: CSARASQVGAKNIQYF. The CDR3 region has the DNA TGCAGTGCTAGAGCTTCCCAAGTCGGGGCCAAAAACATTCAGTACTTC.

This clonotype has only a few counts. V and J are TRBV5-6 and TRBJ2-1; TRBD2 agrees at 8 bases. CDR1 is SGHDT, CDR2 YYEEEE, per germline. CDR3 size: 14 residues. V gave up 6 bases and J gave up 3 bases; unmatched junction bases: 5. Written as DNA, the CDR3 is TGTGCCAGCACCGTAGCGGGAAACTACAATGAGCAGTTCTTC. As protein: CASTVAGNYNEQFF.

This clonotype has just a few counts. Its ends do not fully match the called genes, so a read error is possible. This chain uses TRBV20-1 with TRBJ2-6; D is possibly TRBD1 (6 bases). This CDR3 region has 17 residues. Germline lookup yields CDR1 DFQATT and CDR2 SNEGSKA (reference sequence). CDR3 amino acids: CSARSNTGISGANGLTF. CDR3 in DNA: TGCAGTGCTAGGTCAAATACAGGGATCTCTGGGGCCAACGGCCTGACTTTC.

This clonotype was recorded only once. The chain uses TRBV7-8 and TRBJ1-1; D ambiguous. Germline V gives CDR1 SGHVS, CDR2 FQNEAQ. The CDR3 totals 16 residues. V shed 2 bases and J shed 0 bases, with 13 bases lying between them. This CDR3 is CASSLLSRAVNTEAFF. CDR3 nucleotides: TGTGCCAGCAGCTTATTGTCCCGAGCAGTGAACACTGAAGCTTTCTTT.

The chain recombines TRBV6-5 with TRBJ2-5; D not resolved. Per the germline V gene, CDR1 is MNHEY and CDR2 is SVGAGI. This CDR3 has 14 amino acids. Trimming pared 2 bases from V and 5 bases from J, leaving 12 bases between. Written as DNA, the CDR3 is TGTGCCAGCAGTTACCTCGGGCTGCGGGAGACCCAGTACTTC. Its translation: CASSYLGLRETQYF.